This T cell receptor beta chain was retrieved from a study of CD8+CD57+ T cells in acquired aplastic anemia. TCR beta VDJ and CDR3 profiling used genomic DNA as template. From the reads, TCRdb called clonotypes with MiXCR, one entry per CDR3 protein. The sample lists 200,000 or so distinct CDR3 sequences, around 66% occurring once. The CDR3 consists of 13 residues. V lost 4 bases, J lost 0 bases, and 1 base lay in between. The V gene's germline CDR1 is SEHNR and CDR2 FQNEAQ (reference sequence). The sample consisted of sorted CD4+, CD8+, or CD8+CD57+ T cells (not recorded which) from PBMCs. The chain is built from TRBV7-9 and TRBJ2-6, with D unresolved. The receptor was derived from a human donor with severe aplastic anemia or a healthy control (not recorded which). The CDR3: CASSYSGANVLTF. The CDR3 DNA follows: TGTGCCAGCAGCTACTCTGGGGCCAACGTCCTGACTTTC.